Shown below are 24 T cell receptor beta chains from a single sample sequenced in a study of cytomegalovirus exposure and HLA in healthy donors. The PCR contained 60 Vbeta and 13 Jbeta primers. The table came from immunoSEQ multiplex PCR; TCRdb's copy has only in-frame clones and leaves some out. The sample lists about 98,000 clones; around three quarters were seen once. The sequenced sample consisted of PBMCs. Receptors originate from a man in his 60s in good health and CMV-seropositive.

This chain joins TRBV13 and TRBJ2-2; 8 nucleotides agree with TRBD1. The CDR3 is 15 residues long. V gave up 6 bases and J gave up 1 base; unmatched junction bases: 4. CDR1 is PRHDT and CDR2 is FYEKMQ in the germline V gene (reference sequence). CDR3 DNA sequence: TGTGCCAGCAGTCCGGGGACAGGGAACACCGGGGAGCTGTTTTTT. Translation gives CASSPGTGNTGELFF.

V usage is TRBV19 and J usage is TRBJ1-5; D not resolved. CDR3 length equals 14 residues. The germline CDR1 and CDR2 sequences are LNHDA and SQIVND (reference sequence). V lost 0 bases and J 1 base, leaving 4 bases between the germline ends. The CDR3 here is CASSIDISNQPQHF. CDR3 nucleotides: TGTGCCAGTAGTATAGATATCAGCAATCAGCCCCAGCATTTT.

This clone has only a few counts. The rearrangement joins TRBV5-6 to TRBJ1-3; no definite D call. V was pared by 5 bases and J by 0 bases, with 12 bases between. The germline V gene encodes CDR1 SGHDT and CDR2 YYEEEE. This CDR3 spans 15 amino acids. The CDR3 protein is CASRAGSSSGNTIYF. CDR3 DNA: TGTGCCAGCAGGGCGGGGTCTAGCTCTGGAAACACCATATATTTT.

This rearrangement joins TRBV12-2 to TRBJ2-7; no check of the table's D call, TRBD2, against the DNA was made. TRBV12-2 is described as a pseudogene. The CDR3 runs to 14 residues. In nucleotides, the CDR3 is TGTGCAAGTCGCTTCGGGGGGGGAGGCCACGAGCAGTACTTC. Its translation is CASRFGGGGHEQYF.

This clone was observed a handful of times. The chain couples TRBV7-9 to TRBJ1-5, with D perhaps matching TRBD1 (5 bases). The CDR3 runs 12 residues. The V end lost 6 bases, the J end lost 4 bases, and 7 bases lay between the germline ends. Germline CDR1 SEHNR, CDR2 FQNEAQ (reference sequence). CDR3 bases: TGTGCCAGCAGTCCAGGGAATCAGCCCCAGCATTTT. It specifies CASSPGNQPQHF.

This clone was counted only a few times. This sequence joins TRBV5-8 and TRBJ2-5; maybe TRBD1 (5 bases). V shed 1 base and J shed 5 bases, with 21 bases lying between them. CDR1 is SGHTS and CDR2 is YDEGEE in the germline V gene. This CDR3 region has 17 residues. CDR3 in amino acids: CASSLWIRQSPGETQYF. The CDR3 DNA sequence: TGTGCCAGCAGCTTGTGGATTCGTCAGAGCCCAGGGGAGACCCAGTACTTC.

This chain uses TRBV11-2 with TRBJ1-1; D gene unclear. Germline CDR1 and CDR2: SGHAT and FQNNGV. The V end was cut by 5 bases, the J end by 8 bases, with 18 bases between. There are 14 residues in the CDR3. CDR3 sequence: CASSNWTLSAEAFF. Here the CDR3 DNA reads TGTGCCAGCAGCAACTGGACTCTATCGGCGGAAGCTTTCTTT.

This clone was counted between two and nine times. The V and J genes are TRBV9 and TRBJ2-5, with D perhaps TRBD2 (6 bases). Trimming pared 1 base from V and 5 bases from J, leaving 12 bases between. The length of the CDR3 is 14 residues. Germline V gene lookup returns CDR1 SGDLS and CDR2 YYNGEE. The CDR3 here is CASSVSGGSETQYF. Written as DNA, the CDR3 is TGTGCCAGCAGCGTATCCGGGGGTTCGGAGACCCAGTACTTC.

The chain employs TRBV19 and TRBJ1-5; 7 bases map to TRBD1. After removal of 3 bases from V and 0 bases from J, the junction contained 8 bases not matched to a gene. The CDR3 loop spans 17 amino acids. CDR1 and CDR2 from the germline V gene are LNHDA and SQIVND (reference sequence). The CDR3 nucleotides read TGTGCCAGTAGTATCGTGACAGGGACGAATAGCAATCAGCCCCAGCATTTT. Protein sequence: CASSIVTGTNSNQPQHF.

Comments on this clone: One end of the junction fails to match germline, which may point to a read error. The V call is TRBV7-7, the J call TRBJ2-5, with 8 bases fitting TRBD1. Germline values: CDR1 SSHAT, CDR2 FNYEAQ (reference sequence). The CDR3 spans 15 residues. CDR3 in amino acids: CASSNRGEYQETQYF. CDR3 nucleotides: TGTGCTAGCAGCAACAGGGGGGAGTACCAAGAGACCCAGTACTTC.

The chain has TRBV4-2 and TRBJ1-2, with 8 bases matching TRBD1. Germline V gene data show CDR1 as LGHNA and CDR2 as YNFKEQ. This CDR3 comprises 16 residues. Germline trimming cut 0 bases from V and 8 bases from J; bases unmatched to any gene: 11. CDR3 coding DNA: TGTGCCAGCAGCCAAGATCTCGGCCAGGGGGCGGGCGGCTACACCTTC. Encoded protein: CASSQDLGQGAGGYTF.

This sequence joins TRBV2 and TRBJ1-1; D not certain. The V and J ends lost 3 bases and 1 base respectively, with 9 bases between them. There are 14 residues in the CDR3. Germline CDR1 is SNHLY and CDR2 is FYNNEI. CDR3 nucleotide sequence: TGTGCCAGCAGTGATGTGACAAAGAACACTGAAGCTTTCTTT. This gives the protein CASSDVTKNTEAFF.

The chain recombines TRBV7-8 with TRBJ1-6; tentative D call: TRBD1 (5 bases). Germline V gene sequence: CDR1 SGHVS, CDR2 FQNEAQ. The V end lost 5 bases, the J end lost 1 base, and 18 bases lay between the germline ends. The CDR3 is made up of 18 amino acids. The CDR3 loop is CASSPKVQTASYNSPLHF. In nucleotides, the CDR3 is TGTGCCAGCAGCCCTAAGGTGCAGACAGCTTCCTATAATTCACCCCTCCACTTT.

The CDR3 nucleotides are TGTGCTAGTGGACTTAACTATGGCTACACCTTC. Translated, it gives CASGLNYGYTF. The chain combines TRBV12-5 with TRBJ1-2; D not certain. Germline CDR1 reads LGHNT; CDR2 reads FRNRAP. The CDR3 totals 11 residues. The V end was cut by 6 bases, the J end by 1 base, with 3 bases between.

The chain uses TRBV6-5 and TRBJ2-5, with 9 bases aligning to TRBD2. The end of the DNA is better explained by TRBJ2-7, so the J call may be wrong. Germline V CDR1 and CDR2: MNHEY, SVGAGI. The CDR3 is made up of 14 amino acids. CDR3 protein: CASNLAGAGYEQYF. As DNA, the CDR3 is TGTGCCAGCAATTTAGCGGGGGCGGGCTACGAGCAGTACTTC.

J is TRBJ1-5 and V is TRBV6-5; D call uncertain. The germline CDR1 and CDR2 sequences are MNHEY and SVGAGI. This CDR3 comprises 13 residues. V gave up 5 bases and J gave up 7 bases, with 12 bases separating them. The CDR3 reads CASSIGSGQPQHF. The CDR3 nucleotides are TGTGCCAGCAGTATCGGGTCTGGGCAGCCCCAGCATTTT.

The chain couples TRBV11-2 to TRBJ1-6; no firm D call. Per the germline V gene, CDR1 is SGHAT and CDR2 is FQNNGV. Trimming removed 5 bases from V and 7 bases from J, with 9 bases in between. The CDR3 is 13 amino acids. The CDR3 DNA sequence: TGTGCCAGCAGCAGAAGCGGGAATTCACCCCTCCACTTT. It is translated as CASSRSGNSPLHF.

The sample holds a few counts of this clone. At one boundary the junction diverges from the germline segment, which might be a read error. The chain joins TRBV4-1 to TRBJ1-1, with 7 positions matching TRBD1. Germline V gene data show CDR1 as MGHRA and CDR2 as YSYEKL. CDR3 length equals 15 residues. CDR3: CASSLQTGLNTEAFF. Here the CDR3 DNA reads TGTGCCAGCAGCCTCCAGACAGGGTTGAACACTGAAGCTTTCTTT.

This clone occurred once. The rearrangement joins TRBV2 to TRBJ2-1; 9 bases are a match to TRBD1. Germline V gene data show CDR1 as SNHLY and CDR2 as FYNNEI. V trimming: 4 bases; J trimming: 4 bases; junction bases outside the gene matches: 5. The CDR3 loop spans 15 amino acids. CDR3 loop: CASSAGTGHYNEQFF. The CDR3 DNA reads as TGTGCCAGCAGTGCCGGGACAGGGCATTACAATGAGCAGTTCTTC.

DNA of the CDR3: TGTGCCAGCAGTGGGACACCTAGCAATCAGCCCCAGCATTTT. Translating it yields CASSGTPSNQPQHF. The rearrangement links TRBV2 to TRBJ1-5; possibly TRBD1 for D (5 bases). Trimming shortened V by 4 bases and J by 0 bases, and 7 bases separated the two germline ends. The CDR3 length is 14 residues. Germline loops: CDR1 SNHLY, CDR2 FYNNEI.

The rearrangement uses TRBV4-1 and TRBJ2-7, with D maybe TRBD1 (6 bases). Germline-derived CDR1 and CDR2 are MGHRA and YSYEKL. V was shortened by 0 bases and J by 4 bases, with 13 bases between the two germline ends. The CDR3 covers 15 residues. The CDR3 loop reads CASSQESRGVYEQYF. The CDR3, as DNA: TGCGCCAGCAGCCAAGAAAGCAGGGGAGTGTACGAGCAGTACTTC.

V usage is TRBV19 and J usage is TRBJ2-1; TRBD2 matches at 11 bases. This CDR3 has 15 amino acids. V was pared by 5 bases and J by 6 bases, with 6 bases of the junction left unmatched. Germline V gene lookup returns CDR1 LNHDA and CDR2 SQIVND (reference sequence). CDR3 nucleotide sequence: TGTGCCAGTAGTTCTAGCGGGGGGCCCCTCAATGAGCAGTTCTTC. Translated: CASSSSGGPLNEQFF.

The rearrangement joins TRBV9 to TRBJ2-5; 9 bases agree with TRBD2. The length of the CDR3 is 17 residues. J was trimmed by 1 base and V by 3 bases; bases with no gene match: 10. Per the germline V gene, CDR1 is SGDLS and CDR2 is YYNGEE. CDR3 sequence: CASSATAGGAIQETQYF. The CDR3 coding sequence is TGTGCCAGCAGCGCTACCGCGGGGGGGGCGATCCAAGAGACCCAGTACTTC.

This clone has more than one count but fewer than ten. DNA for the CDR3: TGTGCCAGCAGCCCTAGGGGCAGTCCAAACACTGAAGCTTTCTTT. It specifies CASSPRGSPNTEAFF. The J gene is TRBJ1-1, the V gene TRBV7-9; possible D gene TRBD1, 5 bases. The CDR3 runs to 15 residues. The V gene's germline CDR1 is SEHNR and CDR2 FQNEAQ (reference sequence). V lost 5 bases and J 2 bases, leaving 15 bases between the germline ends.